The source of this T cell receptor beta chain is a study of memory CD4+ T cells and cytomegalovirus serostatus. The sort gate was single viable CD3+CD4+CD8-CD45RO+ cells for memory CD4+ T cells. Libraries were prepared by immunoSEQ multiplex PCR; TCRdb keeps only in-frame clonotypes and omits some of them. Of approximately 44,000 clones in the sample, around 80% were seen once. Per the germline V gene, CDR1 is SGHRS and CDR2 is YFSETQ. The V gene lost 0 bases and the J gene lost 3 bases, with 6 bases spanning the gap. There are 14 residues in the CDR3. Input material: memory CD4+ T cells from blood. This chain joins TRBV5-1 and TRBJ2-2; D possibly corresponds to TRBD2 (5 bases). The clonotype was recovered from an adult in good health and CMV-seronegative. CDR3: CASSLGGDTGELFF. The CDR3 DNA is TGCGCCAGCAGCTTGGGGGGAGACACCGGGGAGCTGTTTTTT.